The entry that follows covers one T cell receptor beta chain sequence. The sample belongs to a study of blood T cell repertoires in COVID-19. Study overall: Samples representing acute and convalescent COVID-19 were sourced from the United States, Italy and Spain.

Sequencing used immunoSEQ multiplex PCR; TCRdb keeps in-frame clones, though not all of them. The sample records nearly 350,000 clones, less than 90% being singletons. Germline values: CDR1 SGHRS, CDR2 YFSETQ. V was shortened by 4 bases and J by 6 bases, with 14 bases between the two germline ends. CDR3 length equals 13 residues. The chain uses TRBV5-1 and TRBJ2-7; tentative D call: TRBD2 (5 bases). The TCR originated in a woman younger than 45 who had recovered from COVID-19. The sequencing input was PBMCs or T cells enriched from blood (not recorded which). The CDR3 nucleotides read TGCGCCAGCAGCCCGGCGGCGGGCCCCGAGCAGTACTTC. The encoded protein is CASSPAAGPEQYF.